This T cell receptor beta chain was identified during a study of blood T cell repertoires in COVID-19 (TCRdb year 2020). Context from the whole study: Samples covering the acute and convalescent phases of COVID-19 were provided by collaborators in the United States, Italy and Spain. The material from the prospective study consisted of cDNA or gDNA derived from T cells, B-cell-depleted T cells, or PBMCs. The dataset comprised deeply sampled blood TCRbeta repertoires from subjects exposed to, actively infected with, or recovered from COVID-19. The repertoires were released in a freely available public database meant as a resource for research on the immune response to SARS-CoV-2. The samples were drawn from two sources: the first 160 participants of the ongoing ImmuneRACE study, and 1,254 subjects contributed by 6 global collaborators. Sample metadata almost always included a de-identified subject ID, COVID-19 status, age in years and sex. Where HLA class I and class II types were available, the types were taken from metadata supplied by the sample provider, not from assay-based typing.

Whole blood was collected in K2EDTA tubes by collaborating institutions according to the institutions' own protocols. For TCRbeta analysis, collaborators shipped samples as frozen whole blood, isolated PBMCs, or DNA extracted from either of those sample types. From the germline V gene (reference sequence), CDR1 is SGHNT and CDR2 is YYREEE. The junction shows trimming of 2 bases on V and 5 bases on J, and the gene matches do not reach 5 bases of it. Reading from cysteine to phenylalanine, the CDR3 counts 14 amino acids. Of all the DNA, just the CDR3 is kept, 42 bases in frame from base 1. In the case of this clone: It has no known antigen specificity. Per-base quality was not reported, and no clone a single base away is much larger than it.

Here is what the overall study found, with its caveats: How much clinical and demographic metadata was included differed by source and by participant, and the metadata was provided uncurated.

TCRbeta CDR3 regions were amplified from genomic DNA using the immunoSEQ Assay, a bias-controlled multiplex PCR. The original methods were these. Within the assay, amplification of reference gene primers was used to estimate how many nucleated cells each sample contained. To quantify the absolute abundance of each unique TCRbeta CDR3 rearrangement, sequence reads were collapsed and filtered. Productive Simpson clonality was computed per sample as the square root of Simpson's diversity index over productive rearrangements. TCRdb limited this immuneACCESS table to in-frame rearrangements with V and J called. A share of clones is missing; checked studies link under half to unresolved V genes, and the rest is unexplained. V, J and clone size were drawn from that table, and D and trimming were deduced from the DNA. The sample records 130,000 or so clones, about four fifths of which are singletons. The top ten clones comprise 16% of the sample.

This sequence was found in a man aged 55 to 70 with active or convalescent COVID-19. This sequence uses TRBV5-4 and TRBJ1-1, with 8 bases in between that match TRBD1. Sequencing was carried out using peripheral blood. The DNA is as follows: TGTGCCAGCAGCTTACCCGGACAGGGTACTGAAGCTTTCTTT. Protein translation: CASSLPGQGTEAFF.